The present entry profiles one T cell receptor beta chain with its context. Its antigen is undetermined. The PCR used 60 Vbeta and 13 Jbeta primers. Here immunoSEQ multiplex PCR was the method, and the copy in TCRdb shows in-frame clones only, minus some. The data show tens of thousands of clones, and the top ten clones hold 5.5% to 6.5%. The data are from a study of cytomegalovirus exposure and HLA in healthy donors. Whole-study results and caveats: With high specificity and sensitivity, the classifier reportedly diagnosed cytomegalovirus status. Accurate prediction of most subjects' HLA-A and HLA-B alleles from TCR beta sequences was reported. Per a later analysis, HLA-associated TCR beta chains showed more clonal expansion than other, equally common TCR beta chains. The dataset shows that most TCR sequences were rare, while some public TCRs occurred in many donors.

The CDR3 is 14 residues long. V lost 4 bases and J 4 bases, leaving 13 bases between the germline ends. The V gene's germline CDR1 is LGHNA and CDR2 YSLEER. The sample consisted of PBMCs. This sequence originates from a girl aged 10 to 17 in good health and CMV-seropositive. The rearrangement uses TRBV4-3 and TRBJ1-2; possible D gene TRBD1, 5 bases. CDR3 sequence: CASSPNRQRYGYTF. For the CDR3, the DNA is TGCGCCAGCAGCCCAAACCGACAGCGCTATGGCTACACCTTC.